These T cell receptor beta chains were read from a single sample in a study of T cell responses to AZD1222 COVID-19 vaccine. Profiling relied on immunoSEQ multiplex PCR, and the TCRdb table lists in-frame clones only, not all of them. The profile shows 95,000 to 150,000 clones, roughly 90% of them singletons. The source material was peripheral blood, sampled on day 0 of AZD1222 vaccination. Receptor source: an adult in good health. CDR3s include the opening cysteine and the closing phenylalanine or tryptophan. The D gene is left open where the match is weak. For some rows the clone size is stated as once, few or many, or as a class when expanded; others skip it.

d_gene,abundance,j_gene,v_gene,CDR3nt,CDR3aa
.,once,TRBJ2-7,TRBV28,TGTGCCAGCAGCACTAGAGACGAGCAGTACTTC,CASSTRDEQYF
.,.,TRBJ2-2,TRBV29-1,TGCAGCGTTGCTTGGGTTGTCGGGGAGCTGTTTTTT,CSVAWVVGELFF
TRBD2,.,TRBJ2-7,TRBV5-4,TGTGCCAGCAGCCTAGCGGGAGGGGCCTCCTACGAGCAGTACTTC,CASSLAGGASYEQYF
.,.,TRBJ2-1,TRBV24-1,TGTGCCACCAGTGACCATACAGGGAGCTCCTACAATGAGCAGTTCTTC,CATSDHTGSSYNEQFF
.,.,TRBJ1-2,TRBV6-5,TGTGCCAGCAGGGTGGGGGGCACATCAAACTATGGCTACACCTTC,CASRVGGTSNYGYTF
TRBD2,few,TRBJ2-3,TRBV7-9,TGTGCCAGCAGCCGCGGACTAGCGGGGATCCTCACAGATACGCAGTATTTT,CASSRGLAGILTDTQYF
.,.,TRBJ2-7,TRBV2,TGTGCCAGCAGTGAAGTGCAGGCCTCCTACGAGCAGTACTTC,CASSEVQASYEQYF
TRBD2,once,TRBJ2-3,TRBV25-1,TGTGCCAGAGACGCGCGGCGGGGGGGCACAGATACGCAGTATTTT,CARDARRGGTDTQYF
.,.,TRBJ1-6,TRBV5-8,TGTGCCAGCCCTTCAGGGAGTTTGATGAATTCACCCCTCCACTTT,CASPSGSLMNSPLHF
.,once,TRBJ2-7,TRBV27,TGTGCCAGCACCCTTAGCTCGTACGAGCAGTACTTC,CASTLSSYEQYF
.,.,TRBJ2-2,TRBV24-1,TGTGCCACCAGTGATCCTCGGACCTACACCGGGGAGCTGTTTTTT,CATSDPRTYTGELFF
TRBD1,once,TRBJ2-7,TRBV19,TGTGCCAGTAGTATTCGAGGACAGGGATCCTACGAGCAGTACTTC,CASSIRGQGSYEQYF
.,.,TRBJ2-1,TRBV7-3,TGTGCCAGCAGCTTAACGTTATTTGGTGGAAGCTCCTACAATGAGCAGTTCTTC,CASSLTLFGGSSYNEQFF
.,.,TRBJ2-7,TRBV18,TGTGCCAGCCACCCAGGGGGGAACTACGAGCAGTACTTC,CASHPGGNYEQYF
.,few,TRBJ2-7,TRBV2,TGTGCCAGCAGTGAAGCGCATTCCGAACCCTACGAGCAGTACTTC,CASSEAHSEPYEQYF
.,.,TRBJ1-1,TRBV7-9,TGTGCCAGCAGGGCCGGGACTCAAAGAGGAGCTTTCTTT,CASRAGTQRGAFF
.,.,TRBJ1-1,TRBV19,TGTGCCAGTAGTTTCCGGGCCTTGGGAAACACTGAAGCTTTCTTT,CASSFRALGNTEAFF
.,.,TRBJ1-5,TRBV5-5,TGTGCCAGCAGCTTTGGCCACCGTGAGAAGCCCCAGCATTTT,CASSFGHREKPQHF
TRBD1,once,TRBJ2-5,TRBV30,TGTGCCTGGAGTATCCCCAGGACAGGTCGAGGGGAGACCCAGTACTTC,CAWSIPRTGRGETQYF
.,.,TRBJ1-1,TRBV6-5,TGTGCCAGCAGTTACTCGTCGGGGCGAACTGAAGCTTTCTTT,CASSYSSGRTEAFF
.,once,TRBJ1-1,TRBV19,TGTGCCAGTAGTATGGGGTCTGAAGCTTTCTTT,CASSMGSEAFF
.,.,TRBJ2-5,TRBV27,TGTGCCAGCAGTTTAATGGGGCAAGAGACCCAGTACTTC,CASSLMGQETQYF
TRBD1,.,TRBJ1-4,TRBV19,TGTGCCAGTAAGGACAGGACGAATGAAAAACTGTTTTTT,CASKDRTNEKLFF
.,once,TRBJ2-7,TRBV4-2,TGTGCCAGCAGCCAAGACCCCCTAGAGGTCTACGAGCAGTACTTC,CASSQDPLEVYEQYF
.,.,TRBJ1-1,TRBV2,TGTGCCAGGAAGGTCACTGAAGCTTTCTTT,CARKVTEAFF
.,.,TRBJ2-4,TRBV2,TGTGCCAGCATGACCGGGACATACCAAAACATTCAGTACTTC,CASMTGTYQNIQYF
.,.,TRBJ2-7,TRBV25-1,TGTGCCAGCAGTGAACCCTTTGGCGGCAGGGAAGGAGTCTACGAGCAGTACTTC,CASSEPFGGREGVYEQYF
.,.,TRBJ1-5,TRBV10-2,TGCGCCAGCAGTGAGGGGGTTTGGGGGCCCCAGCATTTT,CASSEGVWGPQHF
.,few,TRBJ1-3,TRBV9,TGTGCCAGCAGCCCCCAGGACACCTCTGGAAACACCATATATTTT,CASSPQDTSGNTIYF
.,.,TRBJ1-1,TRBV11-2,TGTGCCAGCTCCAGGGATAGGGGAACTGAAGCTTTCTTT,CASSRDRGTEAFF
TRBD1,.,TRBJ1-4,TRBV6-5,TGTGCCAGCAGAAACAACAGGGGGCTTGTGGAAAAACTGTTTTTT,CASRNNRGLVEKLFF
.,.,TRBJ1-1,TRBV18,TGTGCCAGCTCACCTACAGGGTCGAACACTGAAGCTTTCTTT,CASSPTGSNTEAFF